The next 3 T cell receptor beta chains were all read from a single sample in a study of blood T cell repertoires in COVID-19. Only in-frame clones appear in the TCRdb table, and some are missing; sequencing was by immunoSEQ multiplex PCR. The table includes about 230,000 clones, approximately 80% detected once. The sample comprised peripheral blood. Every receptor here comes from a man aged 35 to 55 with acute or convalescent COVID-19.

The V and J genes are TRBV6-5 and TRBJ1-6; tentatively, D is TRBD1 (5 bases). V was shortened by 6 bases and J by 8 bases, with 14 bases between the two germline ends. The CDR3 length is 14 residues. CDR1 and CDR2 (germline): MNHEY, SVGAGI. In DNA, the CDR3 is TGTGCCAGCAGCCGACAGTTGTGGGATTCACCCCTCCACTTT. Protein product: CASSRQLWDSPLHF.

The chain joins TRBV4-1 to TRBJ2-7; 9 bases are a match to TRBD1. CDR3 size: 16 residues. The germline gives CDR1 MGHRA, CDR2 YSYEKL. V lost 3 bases, J lost 3 bases, and 9 bases stayed unmatched. The CDR3 DNA follows: TGCGCCAGCAGCCACATAGACAGGGGGTCCCTCTACGAGCAGTACTTC. As protein: CASSHIDRGSLYEQYF.

In its sample, this clone was seen a few times. V is TRBV30 and J is TRBJ2-1, with 10 bases identical to TRBD2. CDR1 and CDR2 from the germline V gene are GTSNPN and SVGIG (reference sequence). CDR3 length: 15 residues. Trimming took 3 bases from V and 10 from J; bases not matched to a gene: 12. The CDR3 is CAWSAKRGGRLEQFF. DNA for the CDR3: TGTGCCTGGAGCGCGAAGCGGGGGGGGCGGTTAGAGCAGTTCTTC.